This TCR beta chain originates from a study of blood T cell repertoires in COVID-19. Study as a whole: T cells, B-cell-depleted T cells, or PBMCs supplied cDNA or gDNA.

Profiling relied on immunoSEQ multiplex PCR, and the TCRdb table lists in-frame clones only, not all of them. In the table there are around 110,000 clones, less than 90% of which are singletons. Participant age was about 18 to 100 years, and participants resided in fewer than 30 US areas. The TCR comes from a woman aged 25 to 39 who had recovered from COVID-19. Input material: PBMCs or T cells enriched from blood (not recorded which).

The CDR3 reads CASSLAGTGYYEQYF. As DNA, the CDR3 is TGTGCCAGCAGCTTAGCAGGGACAGGGTACTACGAGCAGTACTTC. The V and J genes are TRBV7-9 and TRBJ2-7, with 9 bases that match TRBD1. The CDR3 length is 15 residues. The trim removed 0 bases at V and 3 bases at J, leaving 3 bases unmatched. CDR1 and CDR2 from the germline V gene are SEHNR and FQNEAQ (reference sequence).